This T cell receptor beta chain was identified during a study of blood T cell repertoires in COVID-19 (dated by TCRdb to the early 2020s). General notes on the study: The collaborator samples originated in the United States, Italy and Spain and spanned the acute and convalescent phases of COVID-19. The prospective study material was composed of cDNA or gDNA derived from T cells, B-cell-depleted T cells, or PBMCs. Subjects who had been exposed to COVID-19, were actively infected with it, or had recovered from it provided the deeply sampled blood TCRbeta repertoires that made up the dataset. The repertoires were released in a freely available public database intended as a resource for research on the immune response to SARS-CoV-2. The samples were drawn from two sources: the first 160 participants of the ongoing ImmuneRACE study, and approximately 1,300 subjects contributed by 6 global collaborators. Sample metadata almost always included a de-identified subject ID, COVID-19 status, age in years and sex. Where available, HLA class I and class II types were taken from metadata supplied by the sample provider and were not determined by assay-based typing.

TCRbeta CDR3 regions were amplified from genomic DNA using the immunoSEQ Assay, a bias-controlled multiplex PCR. The paper's data handling went like this. Within the assay, amplification of reference gene primers was used to estimate how many nucleated cells each sample contained. To quantify the absolute abundance of each unique TCRbeta CDR3 rearrangement, sequence reads were collapsed and filtered. For each sample, productive Simpson clonality was calculated as the square root of Simpson's diversity index over productive rearrangements. TCRdb's version of the immuneACCESS table is confined to in-frame rearrangements and falls short of the full clone set. An unresolved V gene accounts for under half of the shortfall where checked; the remainder is of unknown origin. The V and J calls and clone size are taken from that table; D and trimming were inferred from the DNA. The sample data list fewer than 300,000 clones, and around 92% of these were observed just once. The ten top clones hold approximately 2.6% of the sample.

In Seattle, one collaborating source enrolled patients while the infection was active and tracked those patients longitudinally over the course of disease. The collaborating institutions used their own protocols to collect whole blood in K2EDTA tubes. Collaborator samples were shipped for TCRbeta analysis as frozen whole blood, isolated PBMCs, or DNA extracted from either sample type. V and J are truncated by 4 bases and 0 bases respectively, leaving an intervening sequence of 14 bases. As encoded in the germline V gene (reference sequence), CDR1 is LNHDA while CDR2 is SQIVND. Measured from the cysteine to the phenylalanine, the CDR3 is 16 residues long. Just CDR3 DNA is preserved here, 48 bases in frame from base 1. Broader findings and caveats from the paper: The quantity of clinical and demographic metadata differed by source and by participant and was supplied without curation.

As for this clone: What antigen it recognizes has not been identified. Base qualities are not recorded, but no much larger clone differs from it by a single base.

This clonotype originated in a young adult with COVID-19, enrolled during active disease. The chain uses TRBV19 and TRBJ2-3; TRBD1 is a possible D gene, resting on 5 matching bases. Sample: peripheral blood. The bases are TGTGCCAGTAGTAAGGTAGGGGAAGGAAGCACAGATACGCAGTATTTT. Its coded protein is CASSKVGEGSTDTQYF.